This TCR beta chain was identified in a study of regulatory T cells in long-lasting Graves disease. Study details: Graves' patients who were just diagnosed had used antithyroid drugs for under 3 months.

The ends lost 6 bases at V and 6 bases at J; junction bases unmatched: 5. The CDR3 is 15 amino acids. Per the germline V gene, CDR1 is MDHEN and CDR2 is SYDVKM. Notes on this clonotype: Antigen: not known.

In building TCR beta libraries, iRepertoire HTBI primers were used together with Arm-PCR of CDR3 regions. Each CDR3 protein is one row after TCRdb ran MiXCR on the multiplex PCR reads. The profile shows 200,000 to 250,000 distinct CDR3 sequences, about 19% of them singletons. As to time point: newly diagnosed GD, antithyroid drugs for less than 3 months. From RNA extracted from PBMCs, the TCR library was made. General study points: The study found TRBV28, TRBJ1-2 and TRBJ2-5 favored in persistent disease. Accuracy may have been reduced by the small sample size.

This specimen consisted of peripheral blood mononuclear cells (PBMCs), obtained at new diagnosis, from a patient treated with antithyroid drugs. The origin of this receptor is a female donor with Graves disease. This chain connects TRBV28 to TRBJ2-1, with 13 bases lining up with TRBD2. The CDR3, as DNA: TGTGCCAGCAGACCCAGGACTAGCGGGAGCAATGAGCAGTTCTTC. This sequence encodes CASRPRTSGSNEQFF.